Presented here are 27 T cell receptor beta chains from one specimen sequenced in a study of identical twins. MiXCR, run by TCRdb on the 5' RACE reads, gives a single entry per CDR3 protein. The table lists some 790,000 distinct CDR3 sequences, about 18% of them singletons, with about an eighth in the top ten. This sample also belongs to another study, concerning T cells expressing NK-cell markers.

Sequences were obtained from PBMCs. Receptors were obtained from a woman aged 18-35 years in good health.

The CDR3 reads CSATGTSGRIQETQYF. The CDR3 bases are TGCAGTGCTACCGGGACTAGCGGGAGGATCCAAGAGACCCAGTACTTC. This chain links TRBV20-1 with TRBJ2-5; 15 bases align to TRBD2. Looked up from germline, CDR1 is DFQATT and CDR2 is SNEGSKA (reference sequence). The CDR3 has 16 residues. After removal of 4 bases from V and 1 base from J, the junction contained 4 bases not matched to a gene.

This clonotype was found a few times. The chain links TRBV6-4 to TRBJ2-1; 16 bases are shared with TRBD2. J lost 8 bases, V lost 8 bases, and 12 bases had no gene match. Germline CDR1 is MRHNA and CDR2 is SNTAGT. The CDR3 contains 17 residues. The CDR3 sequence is CASPPGLAGGPGDEQFF. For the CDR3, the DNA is TGTGCCAGCCCGCCGGGACTAGCGGGGGGGCCCGGGGATGAGCAGTTCTTC.

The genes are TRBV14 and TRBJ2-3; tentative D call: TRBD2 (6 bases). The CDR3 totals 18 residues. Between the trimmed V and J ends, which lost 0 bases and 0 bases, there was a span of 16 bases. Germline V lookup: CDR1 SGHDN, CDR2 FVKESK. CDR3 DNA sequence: TGTGCCAGCAGCCAAGACGCCCGGGGGTACACTAGCACAGATACGCAGTATTTT. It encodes CASSQDARGYTSTDTQYF.

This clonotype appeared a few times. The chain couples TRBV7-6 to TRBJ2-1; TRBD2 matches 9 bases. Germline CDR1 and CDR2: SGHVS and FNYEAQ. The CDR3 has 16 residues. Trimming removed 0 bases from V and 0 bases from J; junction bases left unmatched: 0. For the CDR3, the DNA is TGTGCCAGCAGCTTAGCGACTAGCGGCTCCTACAATGAGCAGTTCTTC. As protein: CASSLATSGSYNEQFF.

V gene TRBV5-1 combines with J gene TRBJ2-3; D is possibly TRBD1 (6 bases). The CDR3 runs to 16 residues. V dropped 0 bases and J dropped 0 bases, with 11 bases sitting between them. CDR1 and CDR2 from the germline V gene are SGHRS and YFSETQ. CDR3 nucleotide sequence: TGCGCCAGCAGCTTGGGACAGGCTTCTAGCACAGATACGCAGTATTTT. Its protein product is CASSLGQASSTDTQYF. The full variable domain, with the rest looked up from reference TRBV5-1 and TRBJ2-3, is KAGVTQTPRYLIKTRGQQVTLSCSPISGHRSVSWYQQTPGQGLQFLFEYFSETQRNKGNFPGRFSGRQFSNSRSEMNVSTLELGDSALYLCASSLGQASSTDTQYFGPGTRLTVL.

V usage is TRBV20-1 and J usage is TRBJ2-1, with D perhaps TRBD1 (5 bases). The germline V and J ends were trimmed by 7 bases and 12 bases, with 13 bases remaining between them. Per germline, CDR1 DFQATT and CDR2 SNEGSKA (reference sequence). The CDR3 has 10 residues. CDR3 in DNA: TGCAGTGTTACTAAGGGGCGGCAGTTCTTC. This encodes CSVTKGRQFF.

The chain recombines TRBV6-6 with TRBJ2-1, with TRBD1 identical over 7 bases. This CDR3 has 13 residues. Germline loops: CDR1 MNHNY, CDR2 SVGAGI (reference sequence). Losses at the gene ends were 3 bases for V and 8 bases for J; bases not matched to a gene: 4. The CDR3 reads CASSYEGADEQFF. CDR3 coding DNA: TGTGCCAGCAGTTATGAGGGGGCGGATGAGCAGTTCTTC.

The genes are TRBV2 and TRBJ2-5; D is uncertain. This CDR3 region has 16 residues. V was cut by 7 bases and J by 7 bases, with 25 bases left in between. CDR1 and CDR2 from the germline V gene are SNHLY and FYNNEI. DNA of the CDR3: TGTGCCAGCACTCCCAAGTTACAGTCCCAGGCAGGGACCCAGTACTTC. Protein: CASTPKLQSQAGTQYF.

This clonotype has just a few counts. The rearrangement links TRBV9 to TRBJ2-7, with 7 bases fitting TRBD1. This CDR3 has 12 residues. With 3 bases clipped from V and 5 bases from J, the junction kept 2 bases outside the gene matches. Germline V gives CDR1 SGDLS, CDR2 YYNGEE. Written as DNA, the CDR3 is TGTGCCAGCAGCGACAGGGGAAACGAGCAGTACTTC. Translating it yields CASSDRGNEQYF.

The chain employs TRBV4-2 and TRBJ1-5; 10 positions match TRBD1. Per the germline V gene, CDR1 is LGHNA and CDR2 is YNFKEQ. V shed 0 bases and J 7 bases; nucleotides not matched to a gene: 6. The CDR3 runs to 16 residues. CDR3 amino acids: CASSQDWTGGIQPQHF. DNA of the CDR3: TGTGCCAGCAGCCAAGATTGGACAGGGGGGATCCAGCCCCAGCATTTT.

CDR3 region: CASSPKRAHQETQYF. The CDR3 coding sequence is TGTGCCAGCAGCCCAAAGAGAGCGCACCAAGAGACCCAGTACTTC. V is TRBV5-6 and J is TRBJ2-5, with unresolved D. Germline V gene lookup returns CDR1 SGHDT and CDR2 YYEEEE. V lost 4 bases and J 0 bases, leaving 13 bases between the germline ends. The CDR3 runs to 15 residues.

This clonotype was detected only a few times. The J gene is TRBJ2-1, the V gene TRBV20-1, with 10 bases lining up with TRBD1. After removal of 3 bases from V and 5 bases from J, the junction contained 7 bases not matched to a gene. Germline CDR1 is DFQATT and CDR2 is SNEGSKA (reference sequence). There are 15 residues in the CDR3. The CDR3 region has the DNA TGCAGTGCTAGGGGGACAGGGGATAAAGACAATGAGCAGTTCTTC. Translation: CSARGTGDKDNEQFF.

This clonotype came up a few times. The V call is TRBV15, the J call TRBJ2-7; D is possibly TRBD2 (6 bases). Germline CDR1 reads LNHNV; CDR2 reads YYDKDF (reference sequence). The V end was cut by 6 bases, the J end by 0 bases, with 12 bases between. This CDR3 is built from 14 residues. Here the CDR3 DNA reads TGTGCCACCAGGCTAGCGTCAAGCTCCTACGAGCAGTACTTC. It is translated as CATRLASSSYEQYF. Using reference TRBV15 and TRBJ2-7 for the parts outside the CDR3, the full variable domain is DAMVIQNPRYQVTQFGKPVTLSCSQTLNHNVMYWYQQKSSQAPKLLFHYYDKDFNNEADTPDNFQSRRPNTSFCFLDIRSPGLGDTAMYLCATRLASSSYEQYFGPGTRLTVT.

CDR3 residues: CASSYQSGANVLTF. CDR3 DNA sequence: TGTGCCAGCAGTTATCAGTCTGGGGCCAACGTCCTGACTTTC. V usage is TRBV12-3 or TRBV12-4 and J usage is TRBJ2-6; D uncertain. V lost 4 bases, J lost 1 base, and 5 bases lay in between. CDR3 size: 14 residues.

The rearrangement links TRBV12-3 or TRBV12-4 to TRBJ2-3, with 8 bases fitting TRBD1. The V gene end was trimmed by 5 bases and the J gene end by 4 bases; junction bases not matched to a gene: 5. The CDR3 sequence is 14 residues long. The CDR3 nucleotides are TGTGCCAGCAGTGGACAGGGTAGGGCAGATACGCAGTATTTT. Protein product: CASSGQGRADTQYF.

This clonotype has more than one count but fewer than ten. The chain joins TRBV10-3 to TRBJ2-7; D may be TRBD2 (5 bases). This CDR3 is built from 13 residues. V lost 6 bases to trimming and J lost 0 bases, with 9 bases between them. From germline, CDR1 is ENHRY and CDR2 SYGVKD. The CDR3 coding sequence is TGTGCCATCAGGGATGCGGGCTCCTACGAGCAGTACTTC. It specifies CAIRDAGSYEQYF.

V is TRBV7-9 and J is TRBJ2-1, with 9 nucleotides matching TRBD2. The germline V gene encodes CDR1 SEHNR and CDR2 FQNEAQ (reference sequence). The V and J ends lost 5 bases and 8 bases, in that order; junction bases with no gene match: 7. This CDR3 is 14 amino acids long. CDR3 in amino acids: CASSISGSRDEQFF. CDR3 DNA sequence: TGTGCCAGCAGCATTAGCGGGAGTAGGGATGAGCAGTTCTTC. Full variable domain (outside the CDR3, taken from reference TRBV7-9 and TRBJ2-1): DTGVSQNPRHKITKRGQNVTFRCDPISEHNRLYWYRQTLGQGPEFLTYFQNEAQLEKSRLLSDRFSAERPKGSFSTLEIQRTEQGDSAMYLCASSISGSRDEQFFGPGTRLTVL.

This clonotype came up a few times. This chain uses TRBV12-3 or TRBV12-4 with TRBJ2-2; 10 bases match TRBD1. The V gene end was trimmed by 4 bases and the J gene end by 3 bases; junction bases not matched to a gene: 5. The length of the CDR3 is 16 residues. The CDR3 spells CASSYRTGGDTGELFF. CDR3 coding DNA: TGTGCCAGCAGTTACCGGACAGGGGGGGACACCGGGGAGCTGTTTTTT.

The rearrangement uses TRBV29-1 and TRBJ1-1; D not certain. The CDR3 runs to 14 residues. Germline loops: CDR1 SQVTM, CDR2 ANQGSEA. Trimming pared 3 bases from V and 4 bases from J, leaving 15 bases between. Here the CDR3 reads CSVEGRNWGTEAFF. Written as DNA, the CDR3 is TGCAGCGTTGAGGGCCGCAATTGGGGCACTGAAGCTTTCTTT.

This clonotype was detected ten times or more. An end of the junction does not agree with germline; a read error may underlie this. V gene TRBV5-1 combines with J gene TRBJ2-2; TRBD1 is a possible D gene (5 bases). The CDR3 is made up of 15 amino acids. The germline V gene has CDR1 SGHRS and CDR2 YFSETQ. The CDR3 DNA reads TGTGCCAGCAGCCTGGGGCAGCGGAACACCGGGGAGCTGTTTTTT. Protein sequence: CASSLGQRNTGELFF.

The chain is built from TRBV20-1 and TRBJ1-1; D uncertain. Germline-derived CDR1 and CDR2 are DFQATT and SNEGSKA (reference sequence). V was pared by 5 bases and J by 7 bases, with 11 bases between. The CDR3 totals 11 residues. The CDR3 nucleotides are TGCAGTGCTGGGTGGGAGCTTGAAGCTTTCTTT. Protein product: CSAGWELEAFF.

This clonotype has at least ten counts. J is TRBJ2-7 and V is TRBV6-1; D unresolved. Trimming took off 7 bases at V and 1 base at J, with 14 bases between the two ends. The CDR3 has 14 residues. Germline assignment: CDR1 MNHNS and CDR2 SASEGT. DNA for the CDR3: TGTGCCAGCACCCCACCAGGCACATCCTACGAGCAGTACTTC. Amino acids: CASTPPGTSYEQYF.

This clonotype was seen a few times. CDR3: CATVGQGAYGYTF. The CDR3 coding sequence is TGTGCCACCGTGGGACAGGGGGCATATGGCTACACCTTC. This chain uses TRBV10-3 with TRBJ1-2; 12 bases are a match to TRBD1. This CDR3 is 13 amino acids long. The germline gives CDR1 ENHRY, CDR2 SYGVKD. V trimming: 10 bases; J trimming: 5 bases; junction bases outside the gene matches: 5.

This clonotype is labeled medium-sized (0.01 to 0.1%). The CDR3 DNA reads TGCGCCAGCAGGGCACGGACAGGCGACACCGGGGAGCTGTTTTTT. Translated, it gives CASRARTGDTGELFF. J is TRBJ2-2 and V is TRBV10-2, with TRBD1 matching 7 bases. The germline V gene encodes CDR1 WSHSY and CDR2 SAAADI. CDR3 length: 15 residues. The V segment lost 6 bases and the J segment 3 bases; nucleotides outside the gene matches: 7.

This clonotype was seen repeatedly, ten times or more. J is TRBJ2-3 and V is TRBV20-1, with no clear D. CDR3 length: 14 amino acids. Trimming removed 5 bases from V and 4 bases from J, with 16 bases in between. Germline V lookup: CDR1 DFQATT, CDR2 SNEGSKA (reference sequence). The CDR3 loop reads CSAPGRMRSDTQYF. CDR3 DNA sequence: TGCAGTGCTCCCGGCCGGATGCGATCAGATACGCAGTATTTT.

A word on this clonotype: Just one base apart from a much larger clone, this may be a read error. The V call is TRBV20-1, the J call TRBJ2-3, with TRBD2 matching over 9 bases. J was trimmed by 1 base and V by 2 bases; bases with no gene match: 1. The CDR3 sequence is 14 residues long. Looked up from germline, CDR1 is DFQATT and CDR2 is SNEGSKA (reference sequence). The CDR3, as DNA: TGCAGTGCTAGACTAGCGGGGCGCACAGATACGCAGTATTTT. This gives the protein CSARLAGRTDTQYF.

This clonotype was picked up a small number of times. CDR3 protein: CASKVDRLNTEAFF. CDR3 nucleotide sequence: TGTGCCAGTAAGGTAGACAGGCTGAACACTGAAGCTTTCTTT. J is TRBJ1-1 and V is TRBV12-3 or TRBV12-4; possibly TRBD1 for D (6 bases). CDR3 size: 14 residues. Trimming took 9 bases from V and 0 from J, leaving 14 bases between them.